This T cell receptor (beta chain) was documented in a study of blood T cell repertoires in COVID-19. Method: immunoSEQ multiplex PCR; TCRdb's copy keeps in-frame clones and lacks some. The profile shows 200,000 to 250,000 clones, 86% of them singletons. Trimming removed 0 bases at V and 5 bases at J, with 13 bases between. The CDR3 totals 15 residues. CDR1 and CDR2 from the germline V gene are SGHDN and FVKESK. The V gene is TRBV14, the J gene TRBJ1-1; no clear D gene. The TCR sequence derives from a woman younger than 45 who had been exposed to COVID-19. Input material: PBMCs or T cells enriched from blood (not recorded which). The CDR3 loop is CASSQDFGRLTEAFF. The DNA of the CDR3 is TGTGCCAGCAGCCAAGATTTCGGCAGGCTGACTGAAGCTTTCTTT.